This T cell receptor beta chain was observed in a study of blood T cell repertoires in COVID-19. With 3 bases clipped from V and 2 bases from J, the junction kept 6 bases outside the gene matches. This CDR3 region has 15 residues. CDR1 DFQATT and CDR2 SNEGSKA come from the germline V gene (reference sequence). Here immunoSEQ multiplex PCR was the method, and the copy in TCRdb shows in-frame clones only, minus some. In the table there are around 240,000 clones, approximately 85% of which are singletons. The sequence derives from a woman aged 45-65 years who had recovered from COVID-19. The chain links TRBV20-1 to TRBJ2-3, with TRBD2 matching over 9 bases. Sequencing input: PBMCs or T cells enriched from blood (not recorded which). This CDR3 is CSASPAGGNTDTQYF. As DNA, the CDR3 is TGCAGTGCTAGTCCAGCGGGAGGAAACACAGATACGCAGTATTTT.